Below are 5 T cell receptor beta chains sequenced from a single sample in a study of cytomegalovirus exposure and HLA in healthy donors. 60 Vbeta and 13 Jbeta primers were used in PCR. Assay used: immunoSEQ multiplex PCR; TCRdb lists only in-frame clones, some missing. The sample includes 180,000 or so clones, roughly 9.5% of them seen just once. The specimen was PBMCs. These receptor sequences come from a woman aged 25 to 39 in good health and CMV-seropositive.

There are a few counts of this clone. Here the CDR3 reads CSVVGQGGTGANVLTF. The CDR3 DNA reads as TGCAGCGTTGTGGGACAGGGAGGGACTGGGGCCAACGTCCTGACTTTC. This sequence joins TRBV29-1 and TRBJ2-6; 9 bases are shared with TRBD1. Germline V gene data show CDR1 as SQVTM and CDR2 as ANQGSEA. This CDR3 comprises 16 residues. Unmatched junction bases numbered 6, after V lost 4 bases and J lost 2 bases.

The CDR3 DNA is TGTGCCAGTAGTACCCTAGGGAGAGGGGGCACTGAAGCTTTCTTT. It translates to CASSTLGRGGTEAFF. The rearrangement uses TRBV19 and TRBJ1-1; possible D gene TRBD1, 6 bases. The V end lost 4 bases, the J end lost 4 bases, and 16 bases lay between the germline ends. CDR3 length: 15 residues. Germline V gives CDR1 LNHDA, CDR2 SQIVND (reference sequence).

This clone was recorded a few times. The rearrangement joins TRBV6-6 to TRBJ2-3; 8 bases line up with TRBD2. The germline CDR1 and CDR2 sequences are MNHNY and SVGAGI (reference sequence). The CDR3 totals 16 residues. Unmatched junction bases numbered 11, after V lost 6 bases and J lost 3 bases. The CDR3 bases are TGTGCCAGCAGGGTCCGGGGAAGCGGGAGTACAGATACGCAGTATTTT. This gives the protein CASRVRGSGSTDTQYF.

The CDR3 sequence is CASSIRTSADAEQYF. CDR3 nucleotide sequence: TGCGCCAGCAGCATCCGGACTAGCGCGGACGCCGAGCAGTACTTC. The chain joins TRBV5-1 to TRBJ2-7; TRBD2 matches at 9 bases. Germline CDR1 is SGHRS and CDR2 is YFSETQ. The CDR3 is 15 residues long. V was pared by 4 bases and J by 6 bases, with 11 bases of the junction left unmatched.

This clone was observed a few times. The chain recombines TRBV27 with TRBJ1-1, with D tentatively TRBD1 (5 bases). Per the germline V gene, CDR1 is MNHEY and CDR2 is SMNVEV (reference sequence). The CDR3 is made up of 15 amino acids. Trimming removed 3 bases at V and 1 base at J, with 12 bases between. This chain's CDR3 is CASSFGTGGNTEAFF. CDR3 DNA: TGTGCCAGCAGTTTTGGAACGGGGGGGAACACTGAAGCTTTCTTT.